This T cell receptor (beta chain) is from a study of beta chain features in type 1 diabetes. cDNA synthesis used the whole RNA isolate, giving expressed TCRB sequences. Data came from immunoSEQ multiplex PCR; TCRdb stores just in-frame clones and leaves some out. Of 300,000 to 350,000 clones listed, around a fifth are singletons. The CDR3 covers 14 residues. Trimming stripped 3 bases from V and 9 bases from J, with 17 bases between. CDR1 is SGHTA and CDR2 is FQGNSA in the germline V gene. The chain combines TRBV7-2 with TRBJ2-5; possible D gene TRBD1, 6 bases. The specimen sequenced was naive CD4+ T cells from blood. This receptor was taken from a woman aged 18-29 years in good health. CDR3: CASSFRDTRTAQYF. The CDR3 coding sequence is TGTGCCAGCAGCTTCCGGGACACCCGGACGGCCCAGTACTTC. Full variable domain (rest looked up from reference TRBV7-2 and TRBJ2-5): GAGVSQSPSNKVTEKGKDVELRCDPISGHTALYWYRQSLGQGLEFLIYFQGNSAPDKSGLPSDRFSAERTGGSVSTLTIQRTQQEDSAVYLCASSFRDTRTAQYFGPGTRLLVL.